This is a list of T cell receptor beta chains from one sample in a study of T cells after yellow fever vaccination. Each CDR3 protein gets one entry after TCRdb re-called the 5' RACE reads with MiXCR. The sample contains 400,000 or so distinct CDR3 sequences, about 17% of which appear only once. This sample comprised PBMCs, obtained before the yellow fever booster vaccination. Receptor source: a man aged 18-30 years who received the YFV17D yellow fever vaccine. Each CDR3 is given with its conserved first and last residue. A D gene is named only where the DNA matches it firmly. Not every row has a clone size; where given, it reads once, few, many or a size class.

-	TRBV7-2	-	TRBJ2-1	CASSLPRNEQFF	TGTGCCAGCAGCTTGCCAAGAAATGAGCAGTTCTTC
-	TRBV19	-	TRBJ2-5	CASMAGARQTQYF	TGTGCCAGTATGGCGGGGGCACGACAGACCCAGTACTTC
TRBD1	TRBV20-1	many	TRBJ2-1	CSAPPTDRGRILAYNEQFF	TGCAGTGCTCCCCCCACGGACAGGGGGCGAATCTTGGCCTACAATGAGCAGTTCTTC
TRBD2	TRBV20-1	few	TRBJ2-7	CSASSGGSPYEQYF	TGCAGTGCGAGCAGCGGGGGGTCCCCCTACGAGCAGTACTTC
-	TRBV7-6	-	TRBJ2-5	CASSLEGGLSETQYF	TGTGCCAGCAGCTTAGAGGGGGGGCTGAGCGAGACCCAGTACTTC
TRBD2	TRBV6-5	-	TRBJ2-1	CASSSRTSGGPNSF	TGTGCCAGCAGCTCCCGGACTAGCGGGGGCCCGAACAGCTTC
TRBD1	TRBV10-3	few	TRBJ1-2	CAGSQGVNYGYTF	TGTGCCGGCTCACAGGGGGTGAACTATGGCTACACCTTC
-	TRBV4-1	-	TRBJ2-5	CASSQANQETQYF	TGCGCCAGCAGCCAAGCGAACCAAGAGACCCAGTACTTC
-	TRBV5-1	-	TRBJ1-1	CASNTGGLGTEAFF	TGCGCCAGCAACACGGGGGGTTTGGGCACTGAAGCTTTCTTT
-	TRBV20-1	few	TRBJ1-1	CSANPGGAGEAFF	TGCAGCGCAAATCCTGGGGGGGCCGGTGAAGCTTTCTTT
TRBD2	TRBV4-2	few	TRBJ2-3	CASSPMAGGTKDTQYF	TGTGCCAGCAGCCCGATGGCGGGGGGGACGAAAGATACGCAGTATTTT
-	TRBV18	-	TRBJ2-7	CASSSDGKYEQYF	TGTGCCAGCTCATCGGACGGCAAATACGAGCAGTACTTC
-	TRBV7-3	-	TRBJ2-4	CASSLKNIQYF	TGTGCCAGCAGCCTGAAAAACATTCAGTACTTC
-	TRBV5-6	-	TRBJ2-1	CASSLDRFFEQFF	TGTGCCAGCAGCTTGGATAGGTTTTTTGAGCAGTTCTTC
TRBD1	TRBV7-3	few	TRBJ1-2	CASSGSQGVGYTF	TGTGCCAGCAGCGGATCCCAGGGGGTTGGCTACACCTTC
-	TRBV3-1	-	TRBJ2-1	CASSLSRGNNEQFF	TGTGCCAGCAGCCTGAGCAGGGGAAACAATGAGCAGTTCTTC
-	TRBV6-5	few	TRBJ1-5	CASSYNGVQPQHF	TGTGCCAGCAGTTACAACGGGGTTCAGCCCCAGCATTTT
-	TRBV4-1	few	TRBJ1-6	CASSQGSLDSPLHF	TGCGCCAGCAGCCAAGGCAGTCTGGATTCACCCCTCCACTTT
-	TRBV6-2/TRBV6-3	-	TRBJ1-1	CASEDKNTEAFF	TGTGCCAGCGAAGACAAGAACACTGAAGCTTTCTTT
TRBD1	TRBV5-1	-	TRBJ2-2	CASSLEQGAVGELFF	TGCGCCAGCAGCTTGGAGCAGGGGGCCGTCGGGGAGCTGTTTTTT
TRBD2	TRBV6-5	few	TRBJ2-3	CASSYSAGTSTTQYF	TGTGCCAGCAGTTACTCGGCCGGGACTAGCACTACGCAGTATTTT
-	TRBV5-1	few	TRBJ1-1	CASRRVSGANTEAFF	TGCGCCAGCCGCCGTGTGTCGGGGGCGAACACTGAAGCTTTCTTT
-	TRBV11-2	few	TRBJ2-7	CASSHMGQSYEQYF	TGTGCCAGCTCGCATATGGGTCAGAGCTACGAGCAGTACTTC
TRBD2	TRBV25-1	few	TRBJ2-5	CASSDWRGGSETQYF	TGTGCCAGCAGTGACTGGCGCGGGGGGTCAGAGACCCAGTACTTC
-	TRBV9	few	TRBJ2-2	CASSNKGANTGELFF	TGTGCCAGCAGCAATAAGGGAGCGAACACCGGGGAGCTGTTTTTT
TRBD1	TRBV25-1	-	TRBJ1-5	CASSLPRDRDYSNQPQHF	TGTGCCAGCAGTCTACCCCGGGACAGGGACTATAGCAATCAGCCCCAGCATTTT
-	TRBV7-3	many	TRBJ2-5	CASSLPGQETQYF	TGTGCCAGCAGCTTACCGGGGCAAGAGACCCAGTACTTC
-	TRBV20-1	many	TRBJ1-1	CSARVVHTEAFF	TGCAGTGCTAGAGTGGTACACACTGAAGCTTTCTTT
TRBD1	TRBV4-1	-	TRBJ2-5	CASSQYTGGEETQYF	TGCGCCAGCAGCCAATATACAGGGGGCGAGGAGACCCAGTACTTC
TRBD1	TRBV20-1	few	TRBJ1-2	CSAYTGARSYGYTF	TGCAGTGCCTACACAGGGGCGCGGAGCTATGGCTACACCTTC
-	TRBV5-1	-	TRBJ1-1	CASSLEVGLVTEAFF	TGCGCCAGCAGCTTGGAGGTGGGGCTGGTCACTGAAGCTTTCTTT
TRBD1	TRBV5-1	-	TRBJ2-3	CASSSRTGLDTQYF	TGCGCCAGCAGCTCTCGGACAGGGCTAGATACGCAGTATTTT
-	TRBV19	-	TRBJ2-3	CASNVGTDTQYF	TGTGCCAGTAACGTTGGCACAGATACGCAGTATTTT
-	TRBV6-6	few	TRBJ1-1	CASSYRDGMNTEAFF	TGTGCCAGCAGTTACAGGGACGGAATGAACACTGAAGCTTTCTTT
-	TRBV28	many	TRBJ2-1	CASNYPGAGNEQFF	TGTGCCAGCAACTACCCGGGGGCGGGCAATGAGCAGTTCTTC
-	TRBV20-1	-	TRBJ2-2	CSAKYRPGELFF	TGCAGTGCCAAATACAGGCCCGGGGAGCTGTTTTTT
TRBD1	TRBV28	few	TRBJ2-2	CASSPRTGGDTGELFF	TGTGCCAGCAGTCCTCGGACAGGGGGCGACACCGGGGAGCTGTTTTTT
-	TRBV4-1	-	TRBJ2-1	CASSQTGKQFF	TGCGCCAGCAGCCAAACGGGGAAGCAGTTCTTC
-	TRBV5-1	-	TRBJ2-2	CASSQPNGELFF	TGCGCCAGCAGCCAACCGAACGGGGAGCTGTTTTTT
-	TRBV20-1	few	TRBJ1-6	CSASDGINSPLHF	TGCAGTGCTAGTGACGGAATAAATTCACCCCTCCACTTT
TRBD1	TRBV3-1	once	TRBJ2-7	CASSRRGTGASSYEQYF	TGTGCCAGCAGCCGAAGGGGGACAGGCGCAAGCTCCTACGAGCAGTACTTC
-	TRBV29-1	few	TRBJ2-5	CSVVGGTETQYF	TGCAGCGTTGTTGGGGGTACGGAGACCCAGTACTTC
-	TRBV20-1	many	TRBJ2-5	CSARRSGETQYF	TGCAGTGCTAGACGCAGCGGGGAGACCCAGTACTTC
-	TRBV18	-	TRBJ2-5	CASSLGTARETQYF	TGTGCCAGCTCCCTCGGGACGGCTCGGGAGACCCAGTACTTC
-	TRBV7-9	-	TRBJ1-4	CASSLGTAHEKLFF	TGTGCCAGCAGCTTAGGGACAGCCCATGAAAAACTGTTTTTT
TRBD2	TRBV29-1	-	TRBJ2-5	CSVEAGGETQYF	TGCAGCGTTGAAGCGGGGGGGGAGACCCAGTACTTC
-	TRBV6-2/TRBV6-3	-	TRBJ1-5	CASKYRVNQPQHF	TGTGCCAGCAAATACAGGGTAAATCAGCCCCAGCATTTT
-	TRBV12-3/TRBV12-4	many	TRBJ1-5	CASSLSGDNQPQHF	TGTGCCAGCAGTTTATCAGGGGACAATCAGCCCCAGCATTTT
-	TRBV20-1	few	TRBJ1-6	CSARGLLDGSSYNSPLHF	TGCAGTGCTAGAGGGCTTTTGGACGGTAGCTCCTATAATTCACCCCTCCACTTT
-	TRBV11-1	few	TRBJ2-7	CASSFQRTSYEQYF	TGTGCCAGCAGCTTCCAGCGGACCTCCTACGAGCAGTACTTC
-	TRBV20-1	many	TRBJ2-4	CSATALAKNIQYF	TGCAGTGCTACGGCGCTAGCCAAAAACATTCAGTACTTC
TRBD2	TRBV20-1	-	TRBJ2-5	CSASLAGKETQYF	TGCAGTGCTAGTCTAGCGGGGAAAGAGACCCAGTACTTC
-	TRBV12-3/TRBV12-4	many	TRBJ1-2	CASSLTGTYGYTF	TGTGCCAGCAGCCTTACAGGGACCTATGGCTACACCTTC
-	TRBV20-1	-	TRBJ2-5	CSASKRPPRGETQYF	TGCAGTGCTAGTAAGAGACCCCCACGGGGCGAGACCCAGTACTTC
TRBD2	TRBV2	few	TRBJ2-3	CASSRTSGISDTQYF	TGTGCCAGCAGTAGGACTAGCGGAATCTCAGATACGCAGTATTTT
-	TRBV7-2	-	TRBJ1-6	CASSRLRGGGHSPLHF	TGTGCCAGCAGCCGACTTCGGGGGGGCGGACATTCACCCCTCCACTTT
TRBD2	TRBV27	few	TRBJ2-1	CASSRPLSGGRNEQFF	TGTGCCAGCAGCCGCCCCCTTAGCGGGGGTAGGAATGAGCAGTTCTTC
-	TRBV4-3	many	TRBJ1-1	CASSQEGFGGDNTEAFF	TGCGCCAGCAGCCAAGAAGGCTTTGGAGGGGATAACACTGAAGCTTTCTTT
-	TRBV9	-	TRBJ2-3	CASSVLSGVADTQYF	TGTGCCAGCAGCGTTCTCTCGGGGGTAGCGGATACGCAGTATTTT